The 25 T cell receptor beta chains in this list originate from one sample, sequenced in a study of breast tumors, draining lymph nodes, adjacent tissues. Breast cancer patients provided tissue from their axillary draining lymph nodes. One entry per CDR3 protein results from TCRdb running MiXCR on the multiplex PCR reads. The table has 250,000 or so distinct CDR3 sequences, 30% to 35% seen once. The specimen was axillary lymph node tissue. The receptors here all came from a female donor with breast cancer. Some clones in this sample may be carry-over from other donors' samples.

This clonotype occurred many times. The V and J genes are TRBV10-1 and TRBJ2-1; 8 nucleotides agree with TRBD2. This CDR3 spans 16 amino acids. Per the germline V gene, CDR1 is WNHNN and CDR2 is SYGVQD (reference sequence). Trimming cost V 0 bases and J 5 bases; bases outside gene matches: 6. CDR3 protein: CASSESKGAGDNEQFF. The DNA for the CDR3 is TGCGCCAGCAGTGAGTCGAAGGGAGCGGGAGACAATGAGCAGTTCTTC.

This clonotype was seen many times. CDR3 bases: TGCGCCAGCAGCCAAGAATCCCAGGGGGCCTACGAGCAGTACTTC. It encodes CASSQESQGAYEQYF. V and J are TRBV4-1 and TRBJ2-7; 7 nucleotides match TRBD1. Germline CDR1 reads MGHRA; CDR2 reads YSYEKL. V lost 0 bases to trimming and J lost 2 bases; unmatched junction nucleotides: 4. The length of the CDR3 is 15 residues.

At least ten counts were recorded for this clonotype. The chain has TRBV6-5 and TRBJ2-1; D may be TRBD2 (6 bases). Germline V gene lookup returns CDR1 MNHEY and CDR2 SVGAGI. There are 15 residues in the CDR3. Trimming removed 6 bases from V and 5 bases from J, with 17 bases in between. The CDR3: CASRLRDLINNEQFF. DNA of the CDR3: TGTGCCAGCAGACTCAGGGACTTGATCAACAATGAGCAGTTCTTC.

The gene calls are TRBV20-1 and TRBJ2-3, with D hard to call. Germline V CDR1 and CDR2: DFQATT, SNEGSKA (reference sequence). Trimming cost V 6 bases and J 2 bases, with 6 bases left between them. This CDR3 has 11 residues. CDR3 sequence: CSAKVTDTQYF. The CDR3 DNA reads TGCAGTGCCAAAGTCACAGATACGCAGTATTTT.

This clonotype has ten or more counts. V usage is TRBV5-6 and J usage is TRBJ1-5; D is possibly TRBD1 (5 bases). Trimming removed 0 bases from V and 0 bases from J, with 7 bases in between. This CDR3 region has 15 residues. Germline lookup yields CDR1 SGHDT and CDR2 YYEEEE. CDR3: CASSLGGASNQPQHF. Here the CDR3 DNA reads TGTGCCAGCAGCTTGGGAGGGGCTAGCAATCAGCCCCAGCATTTT. The entire variable domain, with the rest obtained from reference TRBV5-6 and TRBJ1-5, is as follows: DAGVTQSPTHLIKTRGQQVTLRCSPKSGHDTVSWYQQALGQGPQFIFQYYEEEERQRGNFPDRFSGHQFPNYSSELNVNALLLGDSALYLCASSLGGASNQPQHFGDGTRLSIL.

Ten or more counts support this clonotype. J is TRBJ2-6 and V is TRBV19, with a possible D match to TRBD2 (6 bases). The CDR3 covers 17 residues. CDR1 LNHDA and CDR2 SQIVND come from the germline V gene (reference sequence). The V end lost 7 bases, the J end lost 2 bases, and 18 bases lay between the germline ends. DNA for the CDR3: TGTGCCAGTACCAACCCGGGGGTCGGGGCTGGGGCCAACGTCCTGACTTTC. Its protein is CASTNPGVGAGANVLTF.

This clonotype was observed at least ten times. The CDR3 sequence is CASSPRVGLAGGPSEQYF. The CDR3 nucleotides are TGTGCCAGCAGCCCCCGGGTTGGGCTAGCGGGAGGGCCGTCCGAGCAGTACTTC. The chain links TRBV11-2 to TRBJ2-7; 12 bases are shared with TRBD2. V dropped 5 bases and J dropped 6; count of bases not matched to a gene: 17. The V gene's germline CDR1 is SGHAT and CDR2 FQNNGV. The CDR3 is 18 amino acids.

With respect to this clonotype: Being one base from a much bigger clone, this may be a read error. The genes are TRBV20-1 and TRBJ2-7; possible D gene TRBD2, 5 bases. Germline V gene lookup returns CDR1 DFQATT and CDR2 SNEGSKA (reference sequence). This CDR3 has 14 amino acids. This chain's CDR3 is CNALVPGLAYEQYF. The CDR3 nucleotides read TGCAATGCCCTCGTACCCGGACTTGCCTACGAGCAGTACTTC.

This clonotype was recorded at least ten times. The chain carries TRBV11-2 and TRBJ2-7, with 7 bases aligning to TRBD2. Per the germline V gene, CDR1 is SGHAT and CDR2 is FQNNGV. This CDR3 spans 16 amino acids. The ends lost 1 base at V and 3 bases at J; junction bases unmatched: 9. DNA for the CDR3: TGTGCCAGCAGCTTAGCGGCCCGGGGAGGGGTCTACGAGCAGTACTTC. Translated, it gives CASSLAARGGVYEQYF.

This clonotype has a handful of counts. The junction differs from germline at one of its ends, possibly a read error. The V and J genes are TRBV5-1 and TRBJ2-5; D gene ambiguous. The CDR3 length is 14 residues. The V gene's germline CDR1 is SGHRS and CDR2 YFSETQ. CDR3 bases: TGCGCCAGCAGCTCAAGTGGGCGGCAAGACACCCAGTACTTC. Translated, it gives CASSSSGRQDTQYF.

Comments on this clonotype: At one end the junction does not follow the germline gene, possibly because of a read error. The chain employs TRBV11-2 and TRBJ2-1, with D unclear. The CDR3 has 13 amino acids. Germline V gene lookup returns CDR1 SGHAT and CDR2 FQNNGV. The CDR3 DNA reads TGTGCCAACAGCTTAATGGGCGTTAGTGAGCAGTTCTTC. Encoded protein: CANSLMGVSEQFF.

This clonotype was seen many times. This chain connects TRBV5-1 to TRBJ2-7; either TRBD1 or TRBD2 may fit D (5 bases each). The germline V and J ends were trimmed by 4 bases and 2 bases, with 13 bases remaining between them. Germline V gene data show CDR1 as SGHRS and CDR2 as YFSETQ. The CDR3 extends over 14 amino acids. CDR3 in DNA: TGCGCCAGCAGCCAGGGACGGGGAGCCTACGAGCAGTACTTC. Protein sequence: CASSQGRGAYEQYF.

This clonotype occurred once. The genes are TRBV10-2 and TRBJ1-2; D not certain. V shed 3 bases and J shed 8 bases, with 10 bases lying between them. Germline assignment: CDR1 WSHSY and CDR2 SAAADI. The length of the CDR3 is 12 residues. The CDR3 protein is CASSEEGGGYTF. DNA for the CDR3: TGCGCCAGCAGTGAAGAGGGAGGGGGCTACACCTTC.

The table lists this clonotype with many counts. V and J are TRBV5-1 and TRBJ1-4; 7 bases fit TRBD1. Trimming took 4 bases from V and 0 from J; bases not matched to a gene: 3. This CDR3 has 15 residues. CDR1 and CDR2 from the germline V gene are SGHRS and YFSETQ. The CDR3 bases are TGCGCCAGCAGCCTACAGGGGACAACTAATGAAAAACTGTTTTTT. Protein product: CASSLQGTTNEKLFF.

In regard to this clonotype: This sequence may be a read error, since a much larger clone differs from it by one base. The CDR3 sequence: CAGGADTQYF. The CDR3, as DNA: TGTGCCGGCGGGGCAGATACGCAGTATTTT. The chain carries TRBV6-1 and TRBJ2-3; D is perhaps TRBD2 (6 bases). This CDR3 contains 10 residues. Germline V gives CDR1 MNHNS, CDR2 SASEGT. V was pared by 11 bases and J by 4 bases, with 7 bases between.

The table lists this clonotype with many counts. This sequence joins TRBV5-1 and TRBJ2-5, with TRBD2 matching over 7 bases. In germline, CDR1 is SGHRS, CDR2 YFSETQ. The CDR3 has 15 residues. J lost 1 base, V lost 0 bases, and 3 bases had no gene match. CDR3 sequence reads: CASSLGGGTQETQYF. The CDR3 bases are TGCGCCAGCAGCTTGGGGGGAGGGACCCAAGAGACCCAGTACTTC.

This clonotype was counted ten times or more. The J gene is TRBJ1-2, the V gene TRBV20-1, with 9 bases aligning to TRBD1. The CDR3 spans 17 residues. CDR1 is DFQATT and CDR2 is SNEGSKA in the germline V gene (reference sequence). V shed 0 bases, J shed 4 bases, and the junction held 12 bases outside the gene matches. The CDR3 DNA sequence: TGCAGTGCTAGAGACCCGAAAACTACAGGGGGCAGCTATGGCTACACCTTC. Its translation is CSARDPKTTGGSYGYTF.

This clonotype was found many times. The chain couples TRBV19 to TRBJ2-7; D is possibly TRBD1 (5 bases). The CDR3 has 16 amino acids. Germline V gene sequence: CDR1 LNHDA, CDR2 SQIVND (reference sequence). Trimming took 4 bases from V and 2 from J, leaving 18 bases between them. The CDR3 sequence: CASSRADTDRTYEQYF. CDR3 nucleotide sequence: TGTGCCAGTAGTAGGGCCGACACTGACAGAACCTACGAGCAGTACTTC.

Many counts were recorded for this clonotype. V usage is TRBV7-9 and J usage is TRBJ2-7; 11 nucleotides line up with TRBD2. Trimming at V came to 0 bases and at J to 5 bases, leaving 6 bases not matched to a gene. CDR1 is SEHNR and CDR2 is FQNEAQ in the germline V gene (reference sequence). The CDR3 covers 16 residues. This CDR3 is CASSLASRLAGNEQYF. The DNA of the CDR3 is TGTGCCAGCAGCTTAGCTTCGAGACTAGCGGGAAACGAGCAGTACTTC.

This clonotype has only a few counts. This rearrangement joins TRBV6-1 to TRBJ1-2; the match to TRBD1 covers 8 bases. J gave up 4 bases and V 5 bases, and 12 bases lay outside the gene matches. Germline CDR1 is MNHNS and CDR2 is SASEGT. This CDR3 is built from 16 residues. The CDR3 DNA sequence: TGTGCCAGCAGTCCCCGTGTGGACAGGGCGGGCTATGGCTACACCTTC. The encoded protein is CASSPRVDRAGYGYTF.

This clonotype was counted many times. The chain couples TRBV12-3 or TRBV12-4 to TRBJ1-5; no reliable D call. V lost 2 bases to trimming and J lost 6 bases, with 5 bases between them. The CDR3 sequence is 12 residues long. The CDR3 protein is CASSLTLQPQHF. The CDR3 DNA reads TGTGCCAGCAGTTTAACGCTTCAGCCCCAGCATTTT.

In this sample, this clonotype turned up once. The V and J genes are TRBV28 and TRBJ1-5; D ambiguous. The CDR3 extends over 13 amino acids. V shed 6 bases and J shed 11 bases, with 17 bases lying between them. Looked up from germline, CDR1 is MDHEN and CDR2 is SYDVKM. CDR3: CASRVLDVGSQHF. The CDR3 bases are TGTGCCAGCAGGGTACTTGATGTAGGGTCCCAGCATTTT.

V usage is TRBV9 and J usage is TRBJ2-5, with 12 positions matching TRBD2. Germline lookup yields CDR1 SGDLS and CDR2 YYNGEE. V lost 2 bases to trimming and J lost 5 bases; unmatched junction nucleotides: 4. This CDR3 is 15 amino acids long. This chain's CDR3 is CASSVGLAGGETQYF. In nucleotides, the CDR3 is TGTGCCAGCAGCGTGGGCCTAGCGGGAGGGGAGACCCAGTACTTC.

This clonotype has at least ten counts. V is TRBV2 and J is TRBJ1-2, with D uncertain. The CDR3 consists of 12 residues. Germline assignment: CDR1 SNHLY and CDR2 FYNNEI. V was clipped by 3 bases and J by 4 bases, with 6 bases between them. The chain's CDR3 is CASSDYLYGYTF. CDR3 bases: TGTGCCAGCAGTGACTATCTCTATGGCTACACCTTC.

The chain is built from TRBV4-3 and TRBJ2-1; 7 bases are shared with TRBD2. The CDR3 is made up of 14 amino acids. CDR1 is LGHNA and CDR2 is YSLEER in the germline V gene. J gave up 14 bases and V 4 bases, and 14 bases lay outside the gene matches. CDR3 protein: CASSRDGGTIREFF. The CDR3, as DNA: TGCGCCAGCAGCCGAGATGGAGGGACTATTCGAGAGTTCTTC.